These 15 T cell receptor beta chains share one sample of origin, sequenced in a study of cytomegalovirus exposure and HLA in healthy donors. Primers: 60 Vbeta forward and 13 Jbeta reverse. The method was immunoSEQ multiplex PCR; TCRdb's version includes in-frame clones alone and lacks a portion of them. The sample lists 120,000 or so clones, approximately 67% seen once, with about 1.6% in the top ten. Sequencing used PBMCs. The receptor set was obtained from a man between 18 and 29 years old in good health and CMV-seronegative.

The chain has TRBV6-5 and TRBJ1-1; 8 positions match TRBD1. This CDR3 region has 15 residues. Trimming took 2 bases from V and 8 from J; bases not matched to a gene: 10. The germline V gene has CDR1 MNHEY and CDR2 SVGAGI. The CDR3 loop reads CASSYQTGQEGEAFF. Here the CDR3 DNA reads TGTGCCAGCAGTTACCAAACGGGACAGGAGGGGGAAGCTTTCTTT.

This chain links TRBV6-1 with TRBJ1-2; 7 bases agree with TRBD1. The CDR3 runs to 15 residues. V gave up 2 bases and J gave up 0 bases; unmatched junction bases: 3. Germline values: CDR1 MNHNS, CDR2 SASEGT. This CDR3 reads CASSEWTGPNYGYTF. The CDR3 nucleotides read TGTGCCAGCAGTGAATGGACAGGCCCTAACTATGGCTACACCTTC.

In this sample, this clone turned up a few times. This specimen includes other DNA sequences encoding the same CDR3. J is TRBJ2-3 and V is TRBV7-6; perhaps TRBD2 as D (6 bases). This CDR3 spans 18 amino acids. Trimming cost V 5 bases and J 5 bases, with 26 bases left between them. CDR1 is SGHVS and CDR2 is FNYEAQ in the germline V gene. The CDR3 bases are TGTGCCAGCAGCCTATCCCTAATCAACCGGCGCGGGGTAGATACGCAGTATTTT. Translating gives CASSLSLINRRGVDTQYF.

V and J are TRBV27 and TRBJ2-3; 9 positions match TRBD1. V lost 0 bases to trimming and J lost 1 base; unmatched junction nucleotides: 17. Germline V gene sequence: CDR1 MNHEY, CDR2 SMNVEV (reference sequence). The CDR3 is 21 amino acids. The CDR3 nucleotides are TGTGCCAGCAGTTTATCGTATTGGACAGGGGTCGGGTTGGGCCGCACAGATACGCAGTATTTT. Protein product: CASSLSYWTGVGLGRTDTQYF.

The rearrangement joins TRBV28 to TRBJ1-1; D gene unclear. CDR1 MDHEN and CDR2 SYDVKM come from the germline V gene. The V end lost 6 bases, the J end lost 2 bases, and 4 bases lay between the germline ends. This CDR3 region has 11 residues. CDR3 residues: CASRINTEAFF. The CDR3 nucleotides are TGTGCCAGCAGAATAAACACTGAAGCTTTCTTT.

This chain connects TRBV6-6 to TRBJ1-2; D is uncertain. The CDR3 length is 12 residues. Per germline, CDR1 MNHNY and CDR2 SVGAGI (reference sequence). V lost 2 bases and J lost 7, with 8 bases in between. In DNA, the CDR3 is TGTGCCAGCAGTTACCGTCTCCTTGGCTACACCTTC. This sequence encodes CASSYRLLGYTF.

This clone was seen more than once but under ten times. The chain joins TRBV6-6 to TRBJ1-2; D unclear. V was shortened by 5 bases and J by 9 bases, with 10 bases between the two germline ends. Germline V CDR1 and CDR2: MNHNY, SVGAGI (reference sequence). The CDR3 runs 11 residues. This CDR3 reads CASSPERSYTF. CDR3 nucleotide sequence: TGTGCCAGCAGTCCTGAGAGGAGCTACACCTTC.

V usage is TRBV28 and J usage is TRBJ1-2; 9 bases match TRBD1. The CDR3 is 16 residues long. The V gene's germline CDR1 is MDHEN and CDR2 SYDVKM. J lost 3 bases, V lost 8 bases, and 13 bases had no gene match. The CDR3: CASGRRDRAAYYGYTF. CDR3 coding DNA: TGTGCCAGCGGCCGAAGGGACAGGGCTGCCTACTATGGCTACACCTTC.

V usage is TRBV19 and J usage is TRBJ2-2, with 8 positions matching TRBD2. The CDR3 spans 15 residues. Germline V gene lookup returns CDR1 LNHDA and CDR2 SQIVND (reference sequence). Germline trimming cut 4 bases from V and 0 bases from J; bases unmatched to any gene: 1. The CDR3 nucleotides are TGTGCCAGTAGTACTAGCGGGTCGAACACCGGGGAGCTGTTTTTT. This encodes CASSTSGSNTGELFF.

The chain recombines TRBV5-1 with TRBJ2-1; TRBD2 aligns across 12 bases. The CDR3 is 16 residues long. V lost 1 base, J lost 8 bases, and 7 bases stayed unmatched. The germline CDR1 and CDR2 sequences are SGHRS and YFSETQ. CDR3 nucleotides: TGCGCCAGCAGCTTGCTTTCTAGCGGGAGGGCCCATGAGCAGTTCTTC. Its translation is CASSLLSSGRAHEQFF.

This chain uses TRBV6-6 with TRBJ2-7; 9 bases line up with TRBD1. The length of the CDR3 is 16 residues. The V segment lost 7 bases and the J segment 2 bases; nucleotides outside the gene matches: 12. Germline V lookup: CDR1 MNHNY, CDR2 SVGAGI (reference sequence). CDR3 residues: CASTTSDGTGTYEQYF. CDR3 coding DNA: TGTGCCAGCACTACCTCGGACGGGACAGGGACCTACGAGCAGTACTTC.

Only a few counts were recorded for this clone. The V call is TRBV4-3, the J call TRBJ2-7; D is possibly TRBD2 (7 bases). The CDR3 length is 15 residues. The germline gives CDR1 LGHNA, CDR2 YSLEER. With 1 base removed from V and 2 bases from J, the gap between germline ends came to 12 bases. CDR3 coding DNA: TGCGCCAGCAGCCAAGGGCAAGGGGGGGCCTACGAGCAGTACTTC. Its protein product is CASSQGQGGAYEQYF.

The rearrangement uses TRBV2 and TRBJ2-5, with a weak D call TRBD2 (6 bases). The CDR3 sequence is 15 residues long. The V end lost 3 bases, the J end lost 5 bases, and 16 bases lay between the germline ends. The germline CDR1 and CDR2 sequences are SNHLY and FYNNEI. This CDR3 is CASSDVWEAVETQYF. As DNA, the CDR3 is TGTGCCAGCAGTGATGTCTGGGAGGCGGTGGAGACCCAGTACTTC.

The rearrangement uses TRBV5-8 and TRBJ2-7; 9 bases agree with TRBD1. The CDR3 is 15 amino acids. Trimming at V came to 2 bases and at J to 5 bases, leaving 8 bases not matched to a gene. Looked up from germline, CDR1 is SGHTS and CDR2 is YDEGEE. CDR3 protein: CASSLGGQGVNEQYF. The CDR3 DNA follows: TGTGCCAGCAGCTTAGGGGGACAGGGAGTCAACGAGCAGTACTTC.

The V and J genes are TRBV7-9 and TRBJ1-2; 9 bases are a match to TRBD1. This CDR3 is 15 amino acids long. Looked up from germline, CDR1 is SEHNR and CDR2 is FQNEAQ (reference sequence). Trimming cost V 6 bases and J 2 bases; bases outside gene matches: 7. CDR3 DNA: TGTGCCAGCAGTCCATCTGGACAGGGGAACTATGGCTACACCTTC. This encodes CASSPSGQGNYGYTF.